The entry below describes one T cell receptor beta chain. Participant age was roughly 18 to 100 years, and participants resided in approximately 24 US areas. As handled by the study authors: Scientists estimated how many nucleated cells there were by amplifying reference gene primers. Profiled with immunoSEQ multiplex PCR; TCRdb holds only in-frame clones, not every one. V and J calls and clone size are given by that table; D and trimming were obtained from the DNA. This sample has about 200,000 clones, with around 82% found just once. The sample is drawn from a study of blood T cell repertoires in COVID-19. On the study more broadly: Sites across the United States, Italy and Spain contributed samples from acute and convalescent COVID-19. From T cells, B-cell-depleted T cells, or PBMCs came the material, which was cDNA or gDNA.

The sample consisted of PBMCs or T cells enriched from blood (not recorded which). The TCR sequence derives from a woman in her sixties or seventies with acute COVID-19.

CDR3 DNA: TGTGCCAGCAGTTCCCCGACAAATCGTGGTTCACCCCTCCACTTT. It specifies CASSSPTNRGSPLHF. The rearrangement links TRBV6-6 to TRBJ1-6; D remains ambiguous. Germline V gives CDR1 MNHNY, CDR2 SVGAGI (reference sequence). The CDR3 loop spans 15 amino acids. Trimming shortened V by 4 bases and J by 9 bases, and 16 bases separated the two germline ends.